This T cell receptor (beta chain) came from a study of PD-1 blockade in classical Hodgkin lymphoma. The CDR3 has 13 amino acids. Trimming left V 6 bases short and J 3 bases short, with 8 bases between. CDR1 is MNHEY and CDR2 is SMNVEV in the germline V gene (reference sequence). Study findings and constraints: CD8+ TCR diversity did not rise significantly by C4D1, unlike CD4+. Healthy donors were reported to have higher baseline TCR diversity than newly diagnosed patients. Newly diagnosed and completely responding patients shared comparable baseline diversity.

After autologous stem cell transplantation all patients relapsed, and prior brentuximab vedotin exposure differed between cohorts. Remarks on this clone: The antigen remains unidentified.

The data were produced by immunoSEQ multiplex PCR, yet TCRdb's version contains in-frame clones alone and is incomplete. The sample has 30,000 to 40,000 clones; 70% to 80% are singletons. Sequenced here: peripheral blood mononuclear cells (PBMCs), sampled at baseline. The chain couples TRBV27 to TRBJ2-2; tentative D call: TRBD2 (5 bases). The sequence was collected from a human donor with classical Hodgkin lymphoma. The CDR3 DNA sequence: TGTGCCAGCAGCGGGGTGTACACCGGGGAGCTGTTTTTT. This codes for CASSGVYTGELFF.